Listed below are T cell receptor beta chains from one sample, sequenced in a study of blood T cell repertoires in COVID-19. TCRdb keeps only in-frame clones here, not all; method: immunoSEQ multiplex PCR. The repertoire includes 90,000 to 120,000 clones, less than 90% of them detected once, and around 5.5% sits in the top ten. Material: peripheral blood. The receptor set was obtained from a human donor in a cohort sampled during active COVID-19. Each CDR3 is given with its conserved first and last residue. D genes are given only for firm matches. Clone size is stated in some rows and not others, as once, few, many or a class when expanded.

D gene: NA
J gene: TRBJ1-2
clone size: NA
V gene: TRBV10-3
CDR3 protein: CAIRGDSLVYGYTF
CDR3 DNA: TGTGCCATCAGGGGTGACAGTTTAGTCTATGGCTACACCTTC

D gene: TRBD1
J gene: TRBJ2-6
clone size: NA
V gene: TRBV18
CDR3 protein: CASSLGTGSSGANVLTF
CDR3 DNA: TGTGCCAGCTCCCTCGGGACAGGGAGCTCTGGGGCCAACGTCCTGACTTTC

D gene: NA
J gene: TRBJ2-5
clone size: NA
V gene: TRBV2
CDR3 protein: CASSEARREQETQYF
CDR3 DNA: TGTGCCAGCAGTGAAGCGCGCCGGGAGCAAGAGACCCAGTACTTC

D gene: TRBD2
J gene: TRBJ2-1
clone size: NA
V gene: TRBV5-1
CDR3 protein: CASSLAASGSGYNEQFF
CDR3 DNA: TGCGCCAGCAGCTTGGCGGCTAGCGGGAGCGGTTACAATGAGCAGTTCTTC

D gene: NA
J gene: TRBJ1-2
clone size: NA
V gene: TRBV6-2/TRBV6-3
CDR3 protein: CASSSFGIHGYTF
CDR3 DNA: TGTGCCAGCAGTAGTTTCGGGATCCATGGCTACACCTTC

D gene: TRBD1
J gene: TRBJ2-4
clone size: NA
V gene: TRBV15
CDR3 protein: CATSRSRDSTFKNIQYF
CDR3 DNA: TGTGCCACCAGCAGATCGAGGGACAGCACTTTCAAAAACATTCAGTACTTC

D gene: NA
J gene: TRBJ2-3
clone size: NA
V gene: TRBV18
CDR3 protein: CASSPGRGRDTQYF
CDR3 DNA: TGTGCCAGCTCACCTGGGCGGGGCCGCGATACGCAGTATTTT

D gene: NA
J gene: TRBJ2-3
clone size: NA
V gene: TRBV27
CDR3 protein: CASSVRRTDTQYF
CDR3 DNA: TGTGCCAGCAGTGTCAGGCGCACAGATACGCAGTATTTT

D gene: TRBD2
J gene: TRBJ2-7
clone size: NA
V gene: TRBV5-1
CDR3 protein: CASSTGGGASSYEQYF
CDR3 DNA: TGCGCCAGCAGCACGGGGGGAGGCGCCAGCTCCTACGAGCAGTACTTC

D gene: NA
J gene: TRBJ2-1
clone size: NA
V gene: TRBV3-1/TRBV3-2
CDR3 protein: CASSPGGNTYNEQFF
CDR3 DNA: TGTGCCAGCAGCCCGGGGGGCAATACCTACAATGAGCAGTTCTTC

D gene: TRBD2
J gene: TRBJ2-3
clone size: NA
V gene: TRBV10-3
CDR3 protein: CAIRGTSGDTDTQYF
CDR3 DNA: TGTGCCATCAGGGGGACTAGCGGCGACACAGATACGCAGTATTTT

D gene: NA
J gene: TRBJ1-2
clone size: few
V gene: TRBV14
CDR3 protein: CASSQTVQPYGYTF
CDR3 DNA: TGTGCCAGCAGCCAGACAGTTCAACCCTATGGCTACACCTTC

D gene: NA
J gene: TRBJ2-5
clone size: NA
V gene: TRBV11-2
CDR3 protein: CASSWGEETQYF
CDR3 DNA: TGTGCCAGCAGTTGGGGGGAAGAGACCCAGTACTTC

D gene: TRBD2
J gene: TRBJ2-3
clone size: NA
V gene: TRBV11-2
CDR3 protein: CASSSRTSGTSPDTQYF
CDR3 DNA: TGTGCCAGCAGCTCAAGGACTAGCGGGACGAGCCCAGATACGCAGTATTTT

D gene: NA
J gene: TRBJ2-2
clone size: NA
V gene: TRBV18
CDR3 protein: CASSPERAGNTGELFF
CDR3 DNA: TGTGCCAGCTCACCAGAGCGGGCGGGGAACACCGGGGAGCTGTTTTTT

D gene: TRBD1
J gene: TRBJ1-4
clone size: NA
V gene: TRBV19
CDR3 protein: CASSIRGQTTTNEKLFF
CDR3 DNA: TGTGCCAGTAGTATTCGGGGACAGACTACAACTAATGAAAAACTGTTTTTT

D gene: TRBD1
J gene: TRBJ2-3
clone size: NA
V gene: TRBV6-1
CDR3 protein: CASSEEPGGRGDTQYF
CDR3 DNA: TGTGCCAGCAGTGAAGAACCAGGGGGCCGCGGAGATACGCAGTATTTT

D gene: NA
J gene: TRBJ2-7
clone size: NA
V gene: TRBV4-1
CDR3 protein: CASSQAQTSYEQYF
CDR3 DNA: TGCGCCAGCAGCCAAGCCCAAACATCCTACGAGCAGTACTTC

D gene: NA
J gene: TRBJ2-2
clone size: NA
V gene: TRBV18
CDR3 protein: CASSRTGELFF
CDR3 DNA: TGTGCCAGCTCTCGCACCGGGGAGCTGTTTTTT

D gene: TRBD1
J gene: TRBJ1-1
clone size: NA
V gene: TRBV7-3
CDR3 protein: CASSRSDRGMNTEAFF
CDR3 DNA: TGTGCCAGCAGCCGATCGGACAGGGGGATGAACACTGAAGCTTTCTTT

D gene: NA
J gene: TRBJ2-7
clone size: once
V gene: TRBV4-1
CDR3 protein: CASSQEPGVSYEQYF
CDR3 DNA: TGCGCCAGCAGCCAAGAGCCAGGGGTCTCCTACGAGCAGTACTTC

D gene: NA
J gene: TRBJ1-2
clone size: few
V gene: TRBV4-1
CDR3 protein: CASSQGQNYGYTF
CDR3 DNA: TGCGCCAGCAGCCAAGGACAGAACTATGGCTACACCTTC

D gene: TRBD2
J gene: TRBJ2-5
clone size: NA
V gene: TRBV9
CDR3 protein: CASSVSGSTQETQYF
CDR3 DNA: TGTGCCAGCAGCGTTAGCGGGAGCACCCAAGAGACCCAGTACTTC

D gene: NA
J gene: TRBJ2-5
clone size: NA
V gene: TRBV5-8
CDR3 protein: CASSSYSYQETQYF
CDR3 DNA: TGTGCCAGCAGCAGTTACAGTTACCAAGAGACCCAGTACTTC

D gene: TRBD1
J gene: TRBJ1-6
clone size: NA
V gene: TRBV3-1/TRBV3-2
CDR3 protein: CASSDDRVSSPLHF
CDR3 DNA: TGTGCCAGCAGCGACGACAGGGTCAGTTCACCCCTCCACTTT

D gene: NA
J gene: TRBJ2-5
clone size: NA
V gene: TRBV28
CDR3 protein: CASSLSAGLQETQYF
CDR3 DNA: TGTGCCAGCAGTTTATCTGCGGGGCTTCAAGAGACCCAGTACTTC

D gene: NA
J gene: TRBJ2-1
clone size: NA
V gene: TRBV28
CDR3 protein: CASTLSGGTSYNEQFF
CDR3 DNA: TGTGCCAGCACTCTCAGCGGTGGAACTTCCTACAATGAGCAGTTCTTC

D gene: TRBD2
J gene: TRBJ2-7
clone size: NA
V gene: TRBV9
CDR3 protein: CASSPNPSGAYEQYF
CDR3 DNA: TGTGCCAGCAGCCCAAACCCTAGCGGAGCGTACGAGCAGTACTTC

D gene: NA
J gene: TRBJ2-2
clone size: NA
V gene: TRBV3-1/TRBV3-2
CDR3 protein: CASSHQGGGELFF
CDR3 DNA: TGTGCCAGCAGCCACCAGGGAGGCGGGGAGCTGTTTTTT

D gene: NA
J gene: TRBJ2-7
clone size: NA
V gene: TRBV2
CDR3 protein: CASGYSYEQYF
CDR3 DNA: TGTGCCAGCGGATACAGTTACGAGCAGTACTTC

D gene: TRBD2
J gene: TRBJ2-2
clone size: once
V gene: TRBV19
CDR3 protein: CASSIRGGGASTGELFF
CDR3 DNA: TGTGCCAGTAGTATCAGAGGCGGGGGGGCGAGCACCGGGGAGCTGTTTTTT

D gene: NA
J gene: TRBJ2-2
clone size: NA
V gene: TRBV12-3/TRBV12-4
CDR3 protein: CASLETGELFF
CDR3 DNA: TGTGCCAGCCTGGAGACCGGGGAGCTGTTTTTT

D gene: TRBD2
J gene: TRBJ2-2
clone size: NA
V gene: TRBV10-3
CDR3 protein: CAIKRLALNTGELFF
CDR3 DNA: TGTGCCATCAAGAGACTAGCCCTGAACACCGGGGAGCTGTTTTTT

D gene: NA
J gene: TRBJ1-6
clone size: NA
V gene: TRBV18
CDR3 protein: CASSPRGPDNSPLHF
CDR3 DNA: TGTGCCAGCTCACCACGGGGGCCAGATAATTCACCCCTCCACTTT

D gene: NA
J gene: TRBJ1-3
clone size: NA
V gene: TRBV4-2
CDR3 protein: CASSQSLSSGNTIYF
CDR3 DNA: TGTGCCAGCAGCCAATCCTTGAGCTCTGGAAACACCATATATTTT

D gene: TRBD1
J gene: TRBJ2-3
clone size: NA
V gene: TRBV12-3/TRBV12-4
CDR3 protein: CASSRTGATQYF
CDR3 DNA: TGTGCCAGCAGCCGGACAGGAGCTACGCAGTATTTT

D gene: NA
J gene: TRBJ1-5
clone size: NA
V gene: TRBV5-5
CDR3 protein: CASSLDSRSQHF
CDR3 DNA: TGTGCCAGCAGCTTGGACAGTAGGTCCCAGCATTTT

D gene: NA
J gene: TRBJ2-4
clone size: NA
V gene: TRBV2
CDR3 protein: CASSRDFQNIQYF
CDR3 DNA: TGTGCCAGCAGTCGGGACTTCCAAAACATTCAGTACTTC

D gene: NA
J gene: TRBJ2-3
clone size: NA
V gene: TRBV7-2
CDR3 protein: CASSYDLTGLAQYF
CDR3 DNA: TGTGCCAGCAGCTATGACCTAACAGGGTTAGCGCAGTATTTT

D gene: NA
J gene: TRBJ2-2
clone size: NA
V gene: TRBV9
CDR3 protein: CASSAVGGELFF
CDR3 DNA: TGTGCCAGCAGCGCCGTCGGCGGGGAGCTGTTTTTT

D gene: NA
J gene: TRBJ1-6
clone size: once
V gene: TRBV19
CDR3 protein: CASTNRGGDSPLHF
CDR3 DNA: TGTGCCAGTACCAATAGGGGAGGGGATTCACCCCTCCACTTT